A single sample gave rise to the 27 T cell receptor beta chains below, sequenced in a study of blood T cell repertoires in COVID-19. Assay used: immunoSEQ multiplex PCR; TCRdb lists only in-frame clones, some missing. The profile shows about 310,000 clones, around 86% of them singletons. The sample consisted of peripheral blood. The receptors originated from a man aged 50 to 59 with active or convalescent COVID-19.

The rearrangement joins TRBV4-3 to TRBJ1-1; 9 bases map to TRBD1. The ends lost 4 bases at V and 4 bases at J; junction bases unmatched: 13. The germline V gene has CDR1 LGHNA and CDR2 YSLEER. This CDR3 spans 17 amino acids. CDR3 DNA sequence: TGCGCCAGCAGCCTAGCTACAGGGGGCGTGAAATCCACTGAAGCTTTCTTT. Translating gives CASSLATGGVKSTEAFF.

V and J are TRBV9 and TRBJ1-2; weak D call: TRBD1 (5 bases). CDR3 size: 15 residues. Trimming removed 4 bases from V and 0 bases from J, with 13 bases in between. CDR1 SGDLS and CDR2 YYNGEE come from the germline V gene. This chain's CDR3 is CASSPGGKANYGYTF. The DNA for the CDR3 is TGTGCCAGCAGCCCGGGGGGGAAAGCTAACTATGGCTACACCTTC. The variable domain in full, with the rest retrieved from reference TRBV9 and TRBJ1-2, is DSGVTQTPKHLITATGQRVTLRCSPRSGDLSVYWYQQSLDQGLQFLIQYYNGEERAKGNILERFSAQQFPDLHSELNLSSLELGDSALYFCASSPGGKANYGYTFGSGTRLTVV.

The chain uses TRBV10-2 and TRBJ2-7, with unresolved D. Germline CDR1 is WSHSY and CDR2 is SAAADI. The CDR3 runs 14 residues. V gave up 7 bases and J gave up 0 bases, with 13 bases separating them. The DNA for the CDR3 is TGCGCCAGCATGGGCACCTCGAGCTCCTACGAGCAGTACTTC. Translation gives CASMGTSSSYEQYF.

The chain joins TRBV28 to TRBJ2-5, with TRBD1 as a possible D gene (8 bases). This CDR3 spans 17 amino acids. The V and J ends lost 7 bases and 4 bases respectively, with 25 bases between them. The germline gives CDR1 MDHEN, CDR2 SYDVKM. The CDR3 spells CASTTQGASGLGETQYF. CDR3 DNA: TGTGCCAGCACCACCCAGGGGGCTAGCGGACTTGGAGAGACCCAGTACTTC.

This chain uses TRBV10-3 with TRBJ1-3; D ambiguous. From germline, CDR1 is ENHRY and CDR2 SYGVKD. V lost 0 bases, J lost 2 bases, and 5 bases lay in between. CDR3 length: 14 residues. Written as DNA, the CDR3 is TGTGCCATCAGTGAGTCGGGAGCTGGAAACACCATATATTTT. It translates to CAISESGAGNTIYF.

J is TRBJ2-5 and V is TRBV5-6; 8 positions match TRBD2. Germline loops: CDR1 SGHDT, CDR2 YYEEEE. The CDR3 sequence is 15 residues long. V trimming: 4 bases; J trimming: 5 bases; junction bases outside the gene matches: 10. The CDR3 DNA reads as TGTGCCAGCAGCCTCCTAGCGGGTCTAGGGGAGACCCAGTACTTC. It encodes CASSLLAGLGETQYF. Drawing the rest from reference TRBV5-6 and TRBJ2-5, the complete variable domain is DAGVTQSPTHLIKTRGQQVTLRCSPKSGHDTVSWYQQALGQGPQFIFQYYEEEERQRGNFPDRFSGHQFPNYSSELNVNALLLGDSALYLCASSLLAGLGETQYFGPGTRLLVL.

This chain uses TRBV2 with TRBJ1-2; D possibly corresponds to TRBD1 (5 bases). CDR1 SNHLY and CDR2 FYNNEI come from the germline V gene. The CDR3 spans 14 residues. V was pared by 1 base and J by 4 bases, with 10 bases between. The CDR3 spells CASSEGVRVYGYTF. CDR3 coding DNA: TGTGCCAGCAGTGAAGGGGTCAGGGTCTATGGCTACACCTTC.

CDR3 DNA sequence: TGTGCCAGCAGCACAGGGGACACTGAAGCTTTCTTT. Translation: CASSTGDTEAFF. The genes are TRBV7-9 and TRBJ1-1, with 7 bases that match TRBD1. The CDR3 runs 12 residues. CDR1 and CDR2 from the germline V gene are SEHNR and FQNEAQ (reference sequence). Losses at the gene ends were 5 bases for V and 3 bases for J; bases not matched to a gene: 0.

The rearrangement uses TRBV18 and TRBJ2-2; D gene unclear. V was clipped by 2 bases and J by 3 bases, with 7 bases between them. This CDR3 spans 14 amino acids. CDR1 and CDR2 (germline): KGHSH, LQKENI. The CDR3 loop is CASSPEVDTGELFF. The CDR3 bases are TGTGCCAGCTCACCAGAGGTCGACACCGGGGAGCTGTTTTTT. Supplemented by reference TRBV18 and TRBJ2-2, the full variable domain reads NAGVMQNPRHLVRRRGQEARLRCSPMKGHSHVYWYRQLPEEGLKFMVYLQKENIIDESGMPKERFSAEFPKEGPSILRIQQVVRGDSAAYFCASSPEVDTGELFFGEGSRLTVL.

J is TRBJ2-3 and V is TRBV2; 14 bases line up with TRBD2. Looked up from germline, CDR1 is SNHLY and CDR2 is FYNNEI. CDR3 length: 16 amino acids. V lost 3 bases, J lost 12 bases, and 11 bases stayed unmatched. CDR3 amino acids: CASSDTGTSGGHVQYF. The CDR3, as DNA: TGTGCCAGCAGTGACACCGGGACTAGCGGGGGTCATGTTCAGTATTTT. The variable domain in full, completed from reference TRBV2 and TRBJ2-3, reads EPEVTQTPSHQVTQMGQEVILRCVPISNHLYFYWYRQILGQKVEFLVSFYNNEISEKSEIFDDQFSVERPDGSNFTLKIRSTKLEDSAMYFCASSDTGTSGGHVQYFGPGTRLTVL.

As regards this clone: Other DNA sequences within the sample encode an identical CDR3. The chain combines TRBV28 with TRBJ1-5; D gene uncertain. V lost 3 bases and J lost 4, with 7 bases in between. This CDR3 is 13 amino acids long. Germline CDR1 and CDR2: MDHEN and SYDVKM. The CDR3 DNA is TGTGCCAGCAGTTTGACTGGAAATCAGCCCCAGCATTTT. It codes for CASSLTGNQPQHF.

This chain links TRBV28 with TRBJ2-7; D unclear. CDR3 length: 15 residues. Trimming took 6 bases from V and 1 from J, leaving 16 bases between them. Germline V CDR1 and CDR2: MDHEN, SYDVKM. The CDR3: CASRSQRVVSYEQYF. CDR3 nucleotide sequence: TGTGCCAGCAGATCGCAACGGGTAGTGTCCTACGAGCAGTACTTC.

The chain couples TRBV11-2 to TRBJ2-1, with 7 bases aligning to TRBD2. Looked up from germline, CDR1 is SGHAT and CDR2 is FQNNGV. This CDR3 spans 16 amino acids. J lost 7 bases, V lost 1 base, and 10 bases had no gene match. CDR3 nucleotides: TGTGCCAGCAGCTTAGGGCGTGGCGGGAGAAAGAATGAGCAGTTCTTC. It yields the protein CASSLGRGGRKNEQFF. The variable domain in full, completed from reference TRBV11-2 and TRBJ2-1, reads EAGVAQSPRYKIIEKRQSVAFWCNPISGHATLYWYQQILGQGPKLLIQFQNNGVVDDSQLPKDRFSAERLKGVDSTLKIQPAKLEDSAVYLCASSLGRGGRKNEQFFGPGTRLTVL.

The rearrangement uses TRBV28 and TRBJ2-7; D is ambiguous. Germline V gene data show CDR1 as MDHEN and CDR2 as SYDVKM. The CDR3 runs to 13 residues. Between the trimmed V and J ends, which lost 4 bases and 1 base, there was a span of 8 bases. CDR3 sequence (DNA): TGTGCCAGCAGTTCGACTGATTCCTACGAGCAGTACTTC. Encoded protein: CASSSTDSYEQYF.

The V call is TRBV6-2 or TRBV6-3, the J call TRBJ2-4, with 7 bases identical to TRBD1. The germline CDR1 and CDR2 sequences are MNHEY and SVGEGT. V was pared by 6 bases and J by 0 bases, with 5 bases of the junction left unmatched. The length of the CDR3 is 15 residues. CDR3 coding DNA: TGTGCCAGCAGCTCAGGGGGTCTAGCCAAAAACATTCAGTACTTC. Amino acid sequence: CASSSGGLAKNIQYF.

The chain recombines TRBV2 with TRBJ1-4; 7 nucleotides align to TRBD1. The CDR3 contains 15 residues. Germline-derived CDR1 and CDR2 are SNHLY and FYNNEI. With 2 bases clipped from V and 8 bases from J, the junction kept 8 bases outside the gene matches. Here the CDR3 DNA reads TGTGCCAGCAGTGAATTAGGGACAGCAGCCGAAAAACTGTTTTTT. Translating gives CASSELGTAAEKLFF. Together with reference TRBV2 and TRBJ1-4, the CDR3 gives the full variable domain: EPEVTQTPSHQVTQMGQEVILRCVPISNHLYFYWYRQILGQKVEFLVSFYNNEISEKSEIFDDQFSVERPDGSNFTLKIRSTKLEDSAMYFCASSELGTAAEKLFFGSGTQLSVL.

CDR3: CASSQGQGGNQPQHF. The DNA of the CDR3 is TGTGCCAGCAGCCAAGGACAGGGGGGCAATCAGCCCCAGCATTTT. This chain links TRBV2 with TRBJ1-5, with 10 bases that match TRBD1. Trimming cost V 6 bases and J 2 bases; bases outside gene matches: 4. The CDR3 is made up of 15 amino acids. From germline, CDR1 is SNHLY and CDR2 FYNNEI.

This rearrangement joins TRBV28 to TRBJ2-2; D is perhaps TRBD2 (5 bases). CDR1 MDHEN and CDR2 SYDVKM come from the germline V gene. The CDR3 runs 17 residues. V was cut by 1 base and J by 3 bases, with 15 bases left in between. The CDR3 nucleotides read TGTGCCAGCAGTTTATTTTTCGGGGATTCGTACACCGGGGAGCTGTTTTTT. It encodes CASSLFFGDSYTGELFF.

The V and J genes are TRBV21-1 and TRBJ2-1; the tabulated D call, TRBD2, remains unverified against the DNA. TRBV21-1 is a documented pseudogene. CDR3 length: 15 amino acids. The CDR3: CASSKDPSPSNEQFF. In DNA, the CDR3 is TGTGCCAGCAGCAAAGACCCGAGTCCTAGCAATGAGCAGTTCTTC.

The chain carries TRBV20-1 and TRBJ1-3; no firm D call. Looked up from germline, CDR1 is DFQATT and CDR2 is SNEGSKA (reference sequence). This CDR3 spans 11 amino acids. The V gene lost 5 bases and the J gene lost 9 bases, with 11 bases spanning the gap. In DNA, the CDR3 is TGCAGTGCTGGGCCCGCGTCCACCATATATTTT. Translation gives CSAGPASTIYF.

The rearrangement joins TRBV18 to TRBJ2-3, with 8 bases that match TRBD2. Trimming removed 3 bases from V and 5 bases from J; junction bases left unmatched: 10. This CDR3 contains 16 residues. Germline V lookup: CDR1 KGHSH, CDR2 LQKENI. The CDR3 sequence is CASSPPAGGLGDTQYF. As DNA, the CDR3 is TGTGCCAGCTCACCTCCGGCGGGGGGCCTCGGAGATACGCAGTATTTT.

CDR3 nucleotide sequence: TGTGCCACCAGTGACAGACAGGGGCTCGACGAGCAGTACTTC. As protein: CATSDRQGLDEQYF. The V call is TRBV24-1, the J call TRBJ2-7; 8 nucleotides align to TRBD1. From germline, CDR1 is KGHDR and CDR2 SFDVKD. The CDR3 extends over 14 amino acids. Trimming at V came to 4 bases and at J to 5 bases, leaving 6 bases not matched to a gene.

This rearrangement joins TRBV6-1 to TRBJ1-1, with D unresolved. Germline V lookup: CDR1 MNHNS, CDR2 SASEGT. V lost 3 bases to trimming and J lost 1 base, with 6 bases between them. The CDR3 spans 13 residues. The chain's CDR3 is CASSDQANTEAFF. CDR3 in DNA: TGTGCCAGCAGTGATCAAGCGAACACTGAAGCTTTCTTT.

This clone was recorded once. This rearrangement joins TRBV2 to TRBJ1-3; tentatively, D is TRBD1 (6 bases). V lost 6 bases to trimming and J lost 9 bases, with 18 bases between them. This CDR3 spans 14 amino acids. Germline V gene lookup returns CDR1 SNHLY and CDR2 FYNNEI. The DNA of the CDR3 is TGTGCCAGCAGCCCGGACAGAGTCCCCCCCACCATATATTTT. The encoded protein is CASSPDRVPPTIYF.

This chain links TRBV5-1 with TRBJ1-1; TRBD1 matches at 7 bases. The germline V gene encodes CDR1 SGHRS and CDR2 YFSETQ. The V gene end was trimmed by 0 bases and the J gene end by 1 base; junction bases not matched to a gene: 3. This CDR3 is 15 amino acids long. The CDR3 spells CASSLGGGPNTEAFF. The CDR3 region has the DNA TGCGCCAGCAGCTTGGGAGGGGGCCCGAACACTGAAGCTTTCTTT.

A remark on this clone: Additional DNA sequences in this sample encode the identical CDR3. The V and J genes are TRBV29-1 and TRBJ2-2; 9 positions match TRBD1. V lost 6 bases, J lost 7 bases, and 3 bases stayed unmatched. Germline CDR1 reads SQVTM; CDR2 reads ANQGSEA. CDR3 size: 12 residues. CDR3 in DNA: TGCAGCGTAGGACAGGGGCACGGGGAGCTGTTTTTT. Protein sequence: CSVGQGHGELFF.

The chain combines TRBV5-6 with TRBJ1-1, with 7 bases matching TRBD1. Germline V lookup: CDR1 SGHDT, CDR2 YYEEEE. This CDR3 comprises 14 residues. V gave up 0 bases and J gave up 5 bases; unmatched junction bases: 4. The CDR3 DNA follows: TGTGCCAGCAGCTTGGGGCCGACAGGGACTGAAGCTTTCTTT. Protein: CASSLGPTGTEAFF.